Only a few counts were recorded for the clone carrying this TCR beta chain. A single record per CDR3 protein comes from TCRdb applying MiXCR to the 5' RACE reads. This sample has about 55,000 distinct CDR3 sequences, with around 6.6% found just once. The data originate from a study of early T cells in non-severe SARS-CoV-2 infection. As for the study in general: Chains were not paired, and sequencing was done on bulk RNA from unsorted whole blood.

Trimming took 2 bases from V and 6 from J; bases not matched to a gene: 8. Germline V gives CDR1 SNHLY, CDR2 FYNNEI. The length of the CDR3 is 15 residues. The sample here was whole blood, taken at baseline. The origin of this receptor is an adult who was a healthcare worker with PCR-confirmed SARS-CoV-2 infection or an uninfected control (not recorded which). The chain joins TRBV2 to TRBJ2-7; TRBD2 agrees at 9 bases. The CDR3 protein is CASSERLAGVREQYF. CDR3 nucleotide sequence: TGTGCCAGCAGTGAAAGATTAGCGGGGGTTCGCGAGCAGTACTTC.